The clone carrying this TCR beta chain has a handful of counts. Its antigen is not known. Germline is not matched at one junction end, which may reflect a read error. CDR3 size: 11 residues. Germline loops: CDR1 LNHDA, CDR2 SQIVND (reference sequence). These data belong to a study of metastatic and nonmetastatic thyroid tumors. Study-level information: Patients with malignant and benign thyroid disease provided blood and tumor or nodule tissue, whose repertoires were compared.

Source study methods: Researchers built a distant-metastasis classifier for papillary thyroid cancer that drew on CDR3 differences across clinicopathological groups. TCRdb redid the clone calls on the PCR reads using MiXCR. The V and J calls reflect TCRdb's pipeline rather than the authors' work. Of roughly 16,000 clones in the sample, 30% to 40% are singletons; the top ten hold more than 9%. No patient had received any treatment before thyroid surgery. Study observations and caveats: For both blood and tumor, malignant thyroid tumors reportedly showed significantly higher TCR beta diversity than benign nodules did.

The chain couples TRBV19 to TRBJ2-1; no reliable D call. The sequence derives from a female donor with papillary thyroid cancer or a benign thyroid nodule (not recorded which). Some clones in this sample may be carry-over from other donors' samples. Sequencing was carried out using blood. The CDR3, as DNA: TGTGCCAGTACTATGGGTTCAGGTGCATCCTTC. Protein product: CASTMGSGASF.